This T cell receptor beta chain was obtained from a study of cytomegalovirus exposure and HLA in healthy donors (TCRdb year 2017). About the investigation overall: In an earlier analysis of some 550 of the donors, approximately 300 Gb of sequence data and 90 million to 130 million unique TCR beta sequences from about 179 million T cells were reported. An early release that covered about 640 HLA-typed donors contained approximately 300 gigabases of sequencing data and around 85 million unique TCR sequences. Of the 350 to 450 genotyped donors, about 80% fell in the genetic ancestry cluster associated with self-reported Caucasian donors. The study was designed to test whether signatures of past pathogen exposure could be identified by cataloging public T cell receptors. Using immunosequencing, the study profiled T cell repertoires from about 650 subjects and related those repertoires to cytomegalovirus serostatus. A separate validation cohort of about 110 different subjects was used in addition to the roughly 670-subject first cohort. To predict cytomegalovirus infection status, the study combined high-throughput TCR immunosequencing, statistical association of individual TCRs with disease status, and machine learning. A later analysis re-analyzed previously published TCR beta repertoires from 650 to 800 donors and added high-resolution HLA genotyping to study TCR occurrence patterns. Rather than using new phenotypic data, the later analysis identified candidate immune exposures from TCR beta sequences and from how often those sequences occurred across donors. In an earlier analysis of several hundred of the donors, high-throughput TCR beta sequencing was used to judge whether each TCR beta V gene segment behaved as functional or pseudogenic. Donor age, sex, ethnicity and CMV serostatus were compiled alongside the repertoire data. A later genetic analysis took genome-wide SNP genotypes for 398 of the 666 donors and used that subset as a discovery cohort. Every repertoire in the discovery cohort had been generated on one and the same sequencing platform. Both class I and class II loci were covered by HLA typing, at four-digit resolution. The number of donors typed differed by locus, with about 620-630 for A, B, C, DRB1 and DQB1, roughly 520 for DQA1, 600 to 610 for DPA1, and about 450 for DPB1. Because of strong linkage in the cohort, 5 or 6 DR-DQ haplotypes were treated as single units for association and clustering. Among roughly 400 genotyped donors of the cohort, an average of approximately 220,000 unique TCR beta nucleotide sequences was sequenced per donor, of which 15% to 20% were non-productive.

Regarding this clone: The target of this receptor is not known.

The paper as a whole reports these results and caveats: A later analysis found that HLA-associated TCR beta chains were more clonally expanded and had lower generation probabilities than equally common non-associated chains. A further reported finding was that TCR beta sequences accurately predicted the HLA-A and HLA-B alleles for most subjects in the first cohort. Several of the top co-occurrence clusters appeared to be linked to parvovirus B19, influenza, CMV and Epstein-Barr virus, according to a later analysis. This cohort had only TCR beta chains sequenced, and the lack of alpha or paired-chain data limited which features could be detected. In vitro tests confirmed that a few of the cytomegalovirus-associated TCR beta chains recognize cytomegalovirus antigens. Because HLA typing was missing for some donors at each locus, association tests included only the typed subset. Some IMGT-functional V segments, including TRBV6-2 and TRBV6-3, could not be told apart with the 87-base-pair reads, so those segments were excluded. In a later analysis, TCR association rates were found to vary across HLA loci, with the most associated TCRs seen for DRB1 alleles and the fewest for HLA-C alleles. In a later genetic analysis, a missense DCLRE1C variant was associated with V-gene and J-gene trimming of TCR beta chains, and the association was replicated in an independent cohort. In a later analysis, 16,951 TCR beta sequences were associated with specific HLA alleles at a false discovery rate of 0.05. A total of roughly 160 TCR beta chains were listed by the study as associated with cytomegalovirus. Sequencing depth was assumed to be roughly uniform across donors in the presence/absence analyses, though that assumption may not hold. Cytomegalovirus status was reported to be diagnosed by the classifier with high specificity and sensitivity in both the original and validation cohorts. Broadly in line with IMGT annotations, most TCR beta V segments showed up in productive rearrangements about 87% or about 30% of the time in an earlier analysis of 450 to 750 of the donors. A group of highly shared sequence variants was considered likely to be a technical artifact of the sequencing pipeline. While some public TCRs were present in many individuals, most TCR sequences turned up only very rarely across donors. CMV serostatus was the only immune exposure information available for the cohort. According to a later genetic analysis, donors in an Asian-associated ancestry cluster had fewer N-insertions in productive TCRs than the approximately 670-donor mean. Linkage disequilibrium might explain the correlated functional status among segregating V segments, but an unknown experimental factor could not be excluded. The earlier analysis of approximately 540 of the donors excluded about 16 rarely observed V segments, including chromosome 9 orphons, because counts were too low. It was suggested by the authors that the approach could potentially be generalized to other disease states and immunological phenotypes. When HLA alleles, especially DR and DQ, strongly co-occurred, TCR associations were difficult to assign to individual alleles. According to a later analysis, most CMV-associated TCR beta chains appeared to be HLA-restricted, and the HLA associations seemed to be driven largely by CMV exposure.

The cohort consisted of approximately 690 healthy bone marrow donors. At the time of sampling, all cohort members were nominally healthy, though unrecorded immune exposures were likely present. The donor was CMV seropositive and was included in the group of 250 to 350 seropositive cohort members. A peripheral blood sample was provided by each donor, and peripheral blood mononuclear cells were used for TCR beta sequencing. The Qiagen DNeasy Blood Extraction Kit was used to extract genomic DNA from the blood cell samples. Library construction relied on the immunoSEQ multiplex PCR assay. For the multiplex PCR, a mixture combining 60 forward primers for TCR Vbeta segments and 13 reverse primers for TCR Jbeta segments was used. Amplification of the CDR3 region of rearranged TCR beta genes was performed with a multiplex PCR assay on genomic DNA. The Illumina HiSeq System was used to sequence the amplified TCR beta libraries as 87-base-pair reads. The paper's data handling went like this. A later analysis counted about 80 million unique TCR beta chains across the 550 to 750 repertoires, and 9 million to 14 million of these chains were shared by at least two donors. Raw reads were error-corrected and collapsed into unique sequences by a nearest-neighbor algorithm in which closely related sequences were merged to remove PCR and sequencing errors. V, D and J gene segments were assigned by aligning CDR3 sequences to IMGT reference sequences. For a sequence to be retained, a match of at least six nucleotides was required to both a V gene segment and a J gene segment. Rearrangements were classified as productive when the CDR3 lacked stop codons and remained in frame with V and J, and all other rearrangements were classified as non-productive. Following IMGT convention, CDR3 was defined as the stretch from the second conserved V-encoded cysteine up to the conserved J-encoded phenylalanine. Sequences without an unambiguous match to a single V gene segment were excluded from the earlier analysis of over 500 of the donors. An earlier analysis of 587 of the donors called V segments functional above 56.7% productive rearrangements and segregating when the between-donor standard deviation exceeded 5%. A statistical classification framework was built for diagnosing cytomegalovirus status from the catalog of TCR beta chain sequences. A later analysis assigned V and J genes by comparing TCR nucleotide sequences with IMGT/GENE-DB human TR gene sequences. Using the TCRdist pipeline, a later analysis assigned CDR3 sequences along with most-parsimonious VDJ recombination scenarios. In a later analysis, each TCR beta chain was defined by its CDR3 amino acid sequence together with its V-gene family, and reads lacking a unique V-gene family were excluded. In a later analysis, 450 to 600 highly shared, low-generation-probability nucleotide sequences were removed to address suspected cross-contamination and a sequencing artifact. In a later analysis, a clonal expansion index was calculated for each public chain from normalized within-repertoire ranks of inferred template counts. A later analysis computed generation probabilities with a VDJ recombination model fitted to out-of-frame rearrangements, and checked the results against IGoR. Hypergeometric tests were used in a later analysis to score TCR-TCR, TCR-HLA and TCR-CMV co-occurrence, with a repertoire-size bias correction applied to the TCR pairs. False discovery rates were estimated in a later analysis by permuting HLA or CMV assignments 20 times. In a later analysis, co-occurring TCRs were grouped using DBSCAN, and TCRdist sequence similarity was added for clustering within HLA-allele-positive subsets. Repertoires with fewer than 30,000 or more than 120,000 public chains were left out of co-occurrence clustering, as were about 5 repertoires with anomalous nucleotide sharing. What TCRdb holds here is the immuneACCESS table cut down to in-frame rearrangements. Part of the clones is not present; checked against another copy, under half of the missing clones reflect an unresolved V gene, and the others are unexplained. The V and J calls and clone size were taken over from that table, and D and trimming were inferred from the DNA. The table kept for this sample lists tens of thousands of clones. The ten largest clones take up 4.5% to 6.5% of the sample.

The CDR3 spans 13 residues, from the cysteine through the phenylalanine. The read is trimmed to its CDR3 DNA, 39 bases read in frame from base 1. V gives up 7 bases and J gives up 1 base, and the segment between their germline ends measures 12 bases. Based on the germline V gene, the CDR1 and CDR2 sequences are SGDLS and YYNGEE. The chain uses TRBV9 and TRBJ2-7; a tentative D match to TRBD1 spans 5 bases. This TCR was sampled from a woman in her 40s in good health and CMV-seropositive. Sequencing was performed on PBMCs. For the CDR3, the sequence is CASGQGQSYEQYF. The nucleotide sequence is TGTGCCAGCGGGCAGGGTCAGTCCTACGAGCAGTACTTC.